These 4 T cell receptor beta chains came from one sample sequenced in a study of cytomegalovirus exposure and HLA in healthy donors. 60 Vbeta and 13 Jbeta primers were used in PCR. Sequencing used immunoSEQ multiplex PCR; TCRdb keeps in-frame clones, though not all of them. The data show over 70,000 clones, about 67% seen once. Sequenced: PBMCs. These receptors originate from a man aged 40-55 years in good health and CMV-seropositive.

The V gene is TRBV18, the J gene TRBJ2-7; TRBD2 is a possible D gene (5 bases). V was cut by 3 bases and J by 3 bases, with 6 bases left in between. CDR1 is KGHSH, CDR2 LQKENI, per germline. The CDR3 is made up of 12 amino acids. The CDR3 DNA follows: TGTGCCAGCTCACCCGAGGGCTACGAGCAGTACTTC. This encodes CASSPEGYEQYF.

This clone was detected only a few times. J is TRBJ1-2 and V is TRBV6-5; 7 positions match TRBD1. This CDR3 region has 14 residues. V trimming: 7 bases; J trimming: 3 bases; junction bases outside the gene matches: 8. The germline V gene encodes CDR1 MNHEY and CDR2 SVGAGI. The CDR3 sequence: CASTDPDRHYGYTF. DNA for the CDR3: TGTGCCAGCACCGACCCGGACAGGCACTATGGCTACACCTTC.

J is TRBJ1-1 and V is TRBV30; D remains ambiguous. Trimming left V 1 base short and J 8 bases short, with 17 bases between. Germline CDR1 reads GTSNPN; CDR2 reads SVGIG (reference sequence). This CDR3 is built from 14 residues. The CDR3 DNA follows: TGTGCCTGGAGTGGCCCTTTGGGGAGGAAAGAAGCTTTCTTT. Protein: CAWSGPLGRKEAFF.

V is TRBV5-8 and J is TRBJ1-6; D might be TRBD1 (6 bases). Germline V gene sequence: CDR1 SGHTS, CDR2 YDEGEE. This CDR3 has 14 residues. Deletions cut 1 base from V and 10 bases from J, with 12 bases between. CDR3 bases: TGTGCCAGCAGCTTGCCAGGGGTAGGATCACCCCTCCACTTT. Its translation: CASSLPGVGSPLHF. The variable domain in full, with the rest retrieved from reference TRBV5-8 and TRBJ1-6, is EAGVTQSPTHLIKTRGQQATLRCSPISGHTSVYWYQQALGLGLQFLLWYDEGEERNRGNFPPRFSGRQFPNYSSELNVNALELEDSALYLCASSLPGVGSPLHFGNGTRLTVT.